Listed below are T cell receptor beta chains from one sample, sequenced in a study of OX40 agonist ivuxolimab in advanced cancers. Libraries were prepared by immunoSEQ multiplex PCR; TCRdb keeps only in-frame clonotypes and omits some of them. The data show around 26,000 clones, with more than 80% seen just once and 30% to 40% held by the top ten. The sequencing used CD4+ or CD8+ T cells sorted from blood, collected in a trial of the OX40 agonist ivuxolimab. The source of these receptors is an adult with an advanced solid tumor such as melanoma, head and neck, liver or kidney cancer. CDR3s leave out the opening cysteine and the closing phenylalanine or tryptophan. The D gene is left open where the match is weak. Size is stated for part of the rows, as once, few or many counts, or as a class when the clone is expanded.

TRBD2	TRBV2	TRBJ2-5	-	ASRAREEETQY
TRBD2	TRBV5-4	TRBJ2-1	-	ASSLAGGGAVVNEQF
TRBD2	TRBV19	TRBJ2-5	-	ASSIGLRGAGETQY
TRBD2	TRBV27	TRBJ2-7	-	ASRLGSETSIYEQY
-	TRBV7-6	TRBJ1-4	-	ASSLSRPAGGEKLF
-	TRBV7-9	TRBJ2-5	-	ASSSPDAGETQY
-	TRBV27	TRBJ1-2	-	ASSFSGPSYGYT
-	TRBV10-2	TRBJ1-6	-	ASWGGENSPLH
TRBD2	TRBV9	TRBJ2-5	-	ASSAGGGAETQY
-	TRBV7-9	TRBJ2-7	-	ASSPTQLTGTYEQY
-	TRBV13	TRBJ2-3	-	ASSPSLWPRGTDTQY
-	TRBV28	TRBJ1-2	-	ASSLFSGYGYT
TRBD1	TRBV5-6	TRBJ2-1	-	ASSLSLGTAYNEQF
-	TRBV19	TRBJ2-1	once	ASSMVAEGWGEQF
TRBD1	TRBV28	TRBJ1-2	-	ASSFPRAGGDYGYT
-	TRBV4-3	TRBJ2-5	-	ASSQGQRGAETQY
-	TRBV6-5	TRBJ1-1	-	ASSSQWGTEAF
TRBD1	TRBV2	TRBJ2-1	-	ASRGQTYNEQF
TRBD1	TRBV4-1	TRBJ1-4	-	ASSQGQGGEKLF
-	TRBV9	TRBJ2-1	-	ASSVALASRSDNEQF